Presented here are 2 T cell receptor beta chains from one specimen sequenced in a study of cytomegalovirus exposure and HLA in healthy donors. This PCR relied on a set of 60 Vbeta primers and 13 Jbeta primers. Data came from immunoSEQ multiplex PCR; TCRdb stores just in-frame clones and leaves some out. The table records approximately 110,000 clones, roughly 85% of them present only once. Sequencing was done on a sample of PBMCs. Receptor source: a woman aged 40 to 50 in good health and CMV-seronegative.

V and J are TRBV7-8 and TRBJ1-5; D might be TRBD1 (5 bases). Germline V gene data show CDR1 as SGHVS and CDR2 as FQNEAQ. The CDR3 runs 14 residues. Trimming removed 1 base from V and 4 bases from J, with 8 bases in between. CDR3 nucleotides: TGTGCCAGCAGCTTAGGCAGGGATAATCAGCCCCAGCATTTT. Translation: CASSLGRDNQPQHF.

The chain combines TRBV2 with TRBJ1-2; D gene unclear. The CDR3 has 14 amino acids. The V end lost 6 bases, the J end lost 4 bases, and 15 bases lay between the germline ends. Germline assignment: CDR1 SNHLY and CDR2 FYNNEI. For the CDR3, the DNA is TGTGCCAGCAGCCCCACGGGGAACGCCTATGGCTACACCTTC. It is translated as CASSPTGNAYGYTF.